Presented here are 27 T cell receptor beta chains from one specimen sequenced in a study of T cell repertoires in cytomegalovirus infection. These receptors' antigens are unknown. TCRdb used MiXCR to reprocess the reads, holding one entry per CDR3 protein. The profile covers nearly 700,000 distinct CDR3 sequences, with roughly 36% appearing a single time and approximately 18% taken by the ten largest. Sample: cultured PBMCs, taken from culture after CMV antigen stimulation. Every receptor here comes from a human donor in good health (CMV status not recorded). Some clones in this sample may be carry-over from other donors' samples.

CDR3 region: CASRQPITGGPNNEQFF. CDR3 in DNA: TGTGCCAGCAGGCAGCCCATAACGGGAGGGCCAAATAATGAGCAGTTCTTC. This chain connects TRBV7-9 to TRBJ2-1; 8 nucleotides line up with TRBD2. V shed 6 bases, J shed 7 bases, and the junction held 17 bases outside the gene matches. CDR1 and CDR2 from the germline V gene are SEHNR and FQNEAQ (reference sequence). The CDR3 spans 17 residues.

This clonotype was detected only a few times. The rearrangement uses TRBV2 and TRBJ2-3, with TRBD1 matching over 8 bases. The CDR3 has 14 amino acids. The V gene's germline CDR1 is SNHLY and CDR2 FYNNEI. Trimming cost V 3 bases and J 6 bases; bases outside gene matches: 5. The DNA for the CDR3 is TGTGCCAGCAGTGAGCAGGGGGCCAGGGATACGCAGTATTTT. This codes for CASSEQGARDTQYF. The full variable domain, with the rest looked up from reference TRBV2 and TRBJ2-3, is EPEVTQTPSHQVTQMGQEVILRCVPISNHLYFYWYRQILGQKVEFLVSFYNNEISEKSEIFDDQFSVERPDGSNFTLKIRSTKLEDSAMYFCASSEQGARDTQYFGPGTRLTVL.

This chain joins TRBV19 and TRBJ2-7; tentatively, D is TRBD1 (5 bases). CDR1 is LNHDA and CDR2 is SQIVND in the germline V gene (reference sequence). Trimming took off 6 bases at V and 3 bases at J, with 15 bases between the two ends. The CDR3 covers 14 residues. The CDR3 bases are TGTGCCAGTAGGGTGACAGAGAGAGACTACGAGCAGTACTTC. This gives the protein CASRVTERDYEQYF.

The V and J genes are TRBV28 and TRBJ1-4, with D maybe TRBD1 (5 bases). The V gene's germline CDR1 is MDHEN and CDR2 SYDVKM. The ends were cut back, 5 bases at V and 8 bases at J, with 15 bases in the middle. This CDR3 is 14 amino acids long. DNA for the CDR3: TGTGCCAGCAGTCCGGGACCCGGGAAAGAAAAACTGTTTTTT. Translation: CASSPGPGKEKLFF.

This clonotype was seen a few times. The V and J genes are TRBV7-2 and TRBJ2-1, with 16 bases identical to TRBD2. CDR3 length equals 20 residues. The V gene end was trimmed by 0 bases and the J gene end by 0 bases; junction bases not matched to a gene: 5. Germline CDR1 reads SGHTA; CDR2 reads FQGNSA. Here the CDR3 reads CASSLAGLAGGLGSYNEQFF. For the CDR3, the DNA is TGTGCCAGCAGCTTAGCGGGACTAGCGGGAGGGCTAGGCTCCTACAATGAGCAGTTCTTC. The variable domain in full, with the rest retrieved from reference TRBV7-2 and TRBJ2-1, is GAGVSQSPSNKVTEKGKDVELRCDPISGHTALYWYRQSLGQGLEFLIYFQGNSAPDKSGLPSDRFSAERTGGSVSTLTIQRTQQEDSAVYLCASSLAGLAGGLGSYNEQFFGPGTRLTVL.

A few counts support this clonotype. The rearrangement links TRBV6-6 to TRBJ1-3; D is unclear. V lost 8 bases, J lost 3 bases, and 5 bases lay in between. Per germline, CDR1 MNHNY and CDR2 SVGAGI (reference sequence). The CDR3 totals 11 residues. The CDR3 DNA sequence: TGTGCCAGCGGCGGTGGAAACACCATATATTTT. As protein: CASGGGNTIYF.

This clonotype was counted a few times. The chain couples TRBV19 to TRBJ2-7; tentative D call: TRBD2 (5 bases). This CDR3 spans 15 amino acids. The V and J ends lost 5 bases and 1 base respectively, with 15 bases between them. Germline CDR1 reads LNHDA; CDR2 reads SQIVND (reference sequence). CDR3 residues: CASSSRTPFSYEQYF. The CDR3, as DNA: TGTGCCAGTAGTTCCCGGACTCCTTTTTCCTACGAGCAGTACTTC. The full variable domain, rest sourced from reference TRBV19 and TRBJ2-7, is DGGITQSPKYLFRKEGQNVTLSCEQNLNHDAMYWYRQDPGQGLRLIYYSQIVNDFQKGDIAEGYSVSREKKESFPLTVTSAQKNPTAFYLCASSSRTPFSYEQYFGPGTRLTVT.

This chain connects TRBV19 to TRBJ2-7; TRBD2 matches 10 bases. Per the germline V gene, CDR1 is LNHDA and CDR2 is SQIVND (reference sequence). After removal of 8 bases from V and 1 base from J, the junction contained 5 bases not matched to a gene. CDR3 size: 14 residues. CDR3 in amino acids: CASSGLATSYEQYF. DNA for the CDR3: TGTGCCAGTTCGGGACTAGCGACATCCTACGAGCAGTACTTC.

This clonotype was detected only a few times. The CDR3 DNA follows: TGTGCCAGCAGCTCGGGGCGATCCCCAACTAATGAAAAACTGTTTTTT. Protein: CASSSGRSPTNEKLFF. The chain carries TRBV7-9 and TRBJ1-4, with D possibly TRBD1 on 5 matching bases. The ends were cut back, 4 bases at V and 0 bases at J, with 12 bases in the middle. CDR3 length: 16 amino acids. CDR1 is SEHNR and CDR2 is FQNEAQ in the germline V gene (reference sequence).

V and J are TRBV2 and TRBJ1-3; D is perhaps TRBD1 (5 bases). From germline, CDR1 is SNHLY and CDR2 FYNNEI. V shed 6 bases and J shed 0 bases, with 12 bases lying between them. CDR3 length: 15 residues. The CDR3: CASSRDPRSGNTIYF. CDR3 nucleotide sequence: TGTGCCAGCAGCAGGGATCCGCGCTCTGGAAACACCATATATTTT.

This clonotype showed up just a few times. The chain uses TRBV12-3 or TRBV12-4 and TRBJ1-1, with D possibly TRBD1 on 5 matching bases. CDR3 length equals 14 residues. Trimming took off 5 bases at V and 6 bases at J, with 16 bases between the two ends. The CDR3 DNA follows: TGTGCCAGCAGTATCTCGGGACCGATTGCTGAAGCTTTCTTT. It specifies CASSISGPIAEAFF.

About this clonotype: The junction shows a germline mismatch at one end, possibly a read error. The chain is built from TRBV28 and TRBJ1-2, with no clear D. Per the germline V gene, CDR1 is MDHEN and CDR2 is SYDVKM. This CDR3 comprises 15 residues. CDR3 DNA sequence: TGTGCCAGCAGGGGGAGACGACCGAGAGGCTATGGCTACCCCTTC. This sequence encodes CASRGRRPRGYGYPF.

V and J are TRBV7-6 and TRBJ2-5; 12 nucleotides align to TRBD2. J lost 2 bases, V lost 8 bases, and 15 bases had no gene match. The germline V gene encodes CDR1 SGHVS and CDR2 FNYEAQ. The CDR3 loop spans 18 amino acids. CDR3 loop: CASANPGLAGGIQETQYF. As DNA, the CDR3 is TGTGCCAGCGCTAATCCGGGACTAGCGGGCGGGATTCAAGAGACCCAGTACTTC.

The chain links TRBV10-3 to TRBJ2-3; TRBD1 matches at 8 bases. Losses at the gene ends were 7 bases for V and 0 bases for J; bases not matched to a gene: 6. CDR3 length: 15 amino acids. In germline, CDR1 is ENHRY, CDR2 SYGVKD. In nucleotides, the CDR3 is TGTGCCATCAAACCCACAGGGGGGAGCACAGATACGCAGTATTTT. It encodes CAIKPTGGSTDTQYF.

This clonotype came up a few times. V is TRBV5-4 and J is TRBJ2-3; perhaps D is TRBD1 or TRBD2 (5 bases each). This CDR3 is 15 amino acids long. CDR1 is SGHNT and CDR2 is YYREEE in the germline V gene (reference sequence). Between the trimmed V and J ends, which lost 1 base and 4 bases, there was a span of 13 bases. Here the CDR3 DNA reads TGTGCCAGCAGCTTGACGGGGCAGTTCGCAGATACGCAGTATTTT. This gives the protein CASSLTGQFADTQYF.

The genes are TRBV29-1 and TRBJ1-1; 8 bases are a match to TRBD1. This CDR3 comprises 14 residues. Unmatched junction bases numbered 10, after V lost 5 bases and J lost 5 bases. The germline V gene encodes CDR1 SQVTM and CDR2 ANQGSEA. The CDR3, as DNA: TGCAGCGTTACGCGGACAGGGCGAGGAACTGAAGCTTTCTTT. Translation gives CSVTRTGRGTEAFF.

This clonotype has a handful of counts. V usage is TRBV4-1 and J usage is TRBJ1-5, with unresolved D. Trimming took off 0 bases at V and 8 bases at J, with 8 bases between the two ends. Germline CDR1 and CDR2: MGHRA and YSYEKL. CDR3 length: 13 amino acids. The DNA for the CDR3 is TGCGCCAGCAGCCAAGACATCGAGGAGCCCCAGCATTTT. It translates to CASSQDIEEPQHF.

This chain joins TRBV7-9 and TRBJ2-5; possible D gene TRBD1, 5 bases. CDR1 and CDR2 from the germline V gene are SEHNR and FQNEAQ (reference sequence). Trimming pared 5 bases from V and 5 bases from J, leaving 24 bases between. CDR3 size: 17 residues. CDR3 protein: CASSPGVGRPAWETQYF. As DNA, the CDR3 is TGTGCCAGCAGCCCTGGGGTGGGGCGACCGGCTTGGGAGACCCAGTACTTC.

The V and J genes are TRBV20-1 and TRBJ2-7; D not resolved. This CDR3 is built from 13 residues. The germline gives CDR1 DFQATT, CDR2 SNEGSKA (reference sequence). V was clipped by 0 bases and J by 5 bases, with 11 bases between them. CDR3 coding DNA: TGCAGTGCTAGAGACGCGGCCAGAGACGAGCAGTACTTC. It codes for CSARDAARDEQYF.

This clonotype was observed a few times. The chain employs TRBV7-9 and TRBJ1-1; D ambiguous. Trimming pared 1 base from V and 2 bases from J, leaving 11 bases between. The CDR3 covers 15 residues. The V gene's germline CDR1 is SEHNR and CDR2 FQNEAQ (reference sequence). The CDR3 coding sequence is TGTGCCAGCAGCTTAGGTACCCTAAGTAACACTGAAGCTTTCTTT. This encodes CASSLGTLSNTEAFF.

This clonotype was observed a few times. The chain uses TRBV15 and TRBJ1-1, with a possible D match to TRBD1 (6 bases). Germline CDR1 LNHNV, CDR2 YYDKDF (reference sequence). This CDR3 is 13 amino acids long. V lost 5 bases, J lost 11 bases, and 18 bases lay in between. The CDR3 coding sequence is TGTGCCACCAGCTCTACTTCATCGGGGGCGGCTTTCTTT. Protein: CATSSTSSGAAFF.

This clonotype was observed a few times. The gene calls are TRBV7-2 and TRBJ2-1, with 10 bases matching TRBD2. In germline, CDR1 is SGHTA, CDR2 FQGNSA. The CDR3 runs to 15 residues. Trimming at V came to 1 base and at J to 7 bases, leaving 4 bases not matched to a gene. The CDR3 spells CASSLGSGRLNEQFF. CDR3 coding DNA: TGTGCCAGCAGCTTAGGTAGCGGGAGGCTTAATGAGCAGTTCTTC. The whole variable domain, filled in from reference TRBV7-2 and TRBJ2-1, reads GAGVSQSPSNKVTEKGKDVELRCDPISGHTALYWYRQSLGQGLEFLIYFQGNSAPDKSGLPSDRFSAERTGGSVSTLTIQRTQQEDSAVYLCASSLGSGRLNEQFFGPGTRLTVL.

The rearrangement joins TRBV27 to TRBJ1-4; 7 nucleotides agree with TRBD1. CDR1 and CDR2 from the germline V gene are MNHEY and SMNVEV (reference sequence). The CDR3 runs to 17 residues. V dropped 3 bases and J dropped 8; count of bases not matched to a gene: 15. The CDR3, as DNA: TGTGCCAGCAGTTTTGGGGGACGAGGGGGCGAGAAGGAAAAACTGTTTTTT. It codes for CASSFGGRGGEKEKLFF.

The chain recombines TRBV20-1 with TRBJ2-1; 10 bases are shared with TRBD2. The CDR3 extends over 15 amino acids. V lost 6 bases and J lost 3; bases outside the gene matches: 8. Germline V gene sequence: CDR1 DFQATT, CDR2 SNEGSKA (reference sequence). CDR3 amino acids: CSAHSSGGFYNEQFF. Here the CDR3 DNA reads TGCAGTGCCCATAGTAGCGGGGGGTTCTACAATGAGCAGTTCTTC.

V is TRBV10-3 and J is TRBJ2-6; 10 bases match TRBD1. V was clipped by 3 bases and J by 2 bases; unmatched bases: 4. Germline V lookup: CDR1 ENHRY, CDR2 SYGVKD. The CDR3 runs to 17 residues. CDR3: CAISDGQGGTGANVLTF. In DNA, the CDR3 is TGTGCCATCAGTGACGGACAGGGGGGAACTGGGGCCAACGTCCTGACTTTC.

CDR3 in DNA: TGTGCCTGCCAGGGGGCGGAGGGCGAGCAGTTCTTC. It codes for CACQGAEGEQFF. This chain uses TRBV30 with TRBJ2-1; 8 nucleotides line up with TRBD1. The V segment lost 6 bases and the J segment 10 bases; nucleotides outside the gene matches: 8. Germline V gives CDR1 GTSNPN, CDR2 SVGIG (reference sequence). The CDR3 length is 12 residues.

There are a few counts of this clonotype. This chain uses TRBV10-1 with TRBJ2-3; D is unresolved. V lost 4 bases, J lost 0 bases, and 8 bases lay in between. The CDR3 totals 14 residues. From germline, CDR1 is WNHNN and CDR2 SYGVQD (reference sequence). The DNA for the CDR3 is TGCGCCAGCAGTGTTGCGACTAGCACAGATACGCAGTATTTT. Residues: CASSVATSTDTQYF.